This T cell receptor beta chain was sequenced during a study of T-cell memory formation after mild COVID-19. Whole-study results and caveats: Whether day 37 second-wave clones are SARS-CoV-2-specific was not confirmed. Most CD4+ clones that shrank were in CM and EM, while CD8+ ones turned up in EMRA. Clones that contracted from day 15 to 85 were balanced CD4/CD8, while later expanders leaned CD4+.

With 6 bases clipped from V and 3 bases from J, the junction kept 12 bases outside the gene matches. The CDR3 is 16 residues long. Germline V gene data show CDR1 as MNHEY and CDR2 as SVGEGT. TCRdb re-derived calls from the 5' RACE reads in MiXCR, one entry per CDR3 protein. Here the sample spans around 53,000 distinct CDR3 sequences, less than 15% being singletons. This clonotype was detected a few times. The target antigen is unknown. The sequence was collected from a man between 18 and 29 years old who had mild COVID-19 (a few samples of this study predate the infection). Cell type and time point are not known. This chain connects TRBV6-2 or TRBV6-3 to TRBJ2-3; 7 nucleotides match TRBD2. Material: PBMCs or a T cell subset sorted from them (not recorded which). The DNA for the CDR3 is TGTGCCAGCAGACGTAGGAGCGGGGTAGGGACAGATACGCAGTATTTT. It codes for CASRRRSGVGTDTQYF.